Presented here are 21 T cell receptor beta chains from one specimen sequenced in a study of blood T cell repertoires in COVID-19. Generated by immunoSEQ multiplex PCR, the TCRdb table keeps only in-frame clones and is missing some. The table includes 200,000 to 250,000 clones, approximately 89% detected once. The sequenced material came from peripheral blood. The receptors here all came from a woman in her thirties or forties with acute or convalescent COVID-19.

This chain connects TRBV11-2 to TRBJ1-1; 9 bases are a match to TRBD1. CDR1 and CDR2 from the germline V gene are SGHAT and FQNNGV. J gave up 1 base and V 5 bases, and 8 bases lay outside the gene matches. CDR3 length: 16 residues. The CDR3 is CASSTRDRARNTEAFF. The DNA for the CDR3 is TGTGCCAGCAGCACCCGGGACAGGGCAAGGAACACTGAAGCTTTCTTT.

V usage is TRBV30 and J usage is TRBJ1-6; possible D gene TRBD1, 6 bases. The CDR3 sequence is 15 residues long. Trimming cost V 4 bases and J 0 bases, with 10 bases left between them. Germline values: CDR1 GTSNPN, CDR2 SVGIG (reference sequence). The CDR3 sequence is CAWTRGGSYNSPLHF. Written as DNA, the CDR3 is TGTGCCTGGACCCGAGGGGGCTCCTATAATTCACCCCTCCACTTT.

This sequence joins TRBV7-9 and TRBJ1-6; 7 positions match TRBD1. The CDR3 totals 14 residues. V lost 7 bases and J lost 9; bases outside the gene matches: 9. CDR1 and CDR2 (germline): SEHNR, FQNEAQ (reference sequence). Here the CDR3 DNA reads TGTGCCAGCAACTCAGGGGGAGAGGGTTCACCCCTCCACTTT. It specifies CASNSGGEGSPLHF.

As regards this clone: Other DNA sequences within the sample encode an identical CDR3. The chain links TRBV5-1 to TRBJ1-2, with D hard to call. From germline, CDR1 is SGHRS and CDR2 YFSETQ. This CDR3 spans 13 amino acids. V dropped 0 bases and J dropped 3 bases, with 6 bases sitting between them. CDR3 residues: CASSLDGDYGYTF. The CDR3 nucleotides read TGCGCCAGCAGCTTGGACGGAGACTATGGCTACACCTTC.

This chain joins TRBV27 and TRBJ1-1, with 9 bases matching TRBD1. This CDR3 comprises 17 residues. Germline loops: CDR1 MNHEY, CDR2 SMNVEV (reference sequence). V gave up 5 bases and J gave up 3 bases; unmatched junction bases: 13. In nucleotides, the CDR3 is TGTGCCAGCAGTCCCCTCGGGACAGGGACTACGGACACTGAAGCTTTCTTT. Protein product: CASSPLGTGTTDTEAFF.

The gene calls are TRBV2 and TRBJ2-3; 13 bases line up with TRBD2. The CDR3 loop spans 15 amino acids. J lost 6 bases, V lost 0 bases, and 0 bases had no gene match. Germline V lookup: CDR1 SNHLY, CDR2 FYNNEI. The CDR3 DNA reads TGTGCCAGCAGTGAAGCGGGACTAGCGGGGGATACGCAGTATTTT. The encoded protein is CASSEAGLAGDTQYF.

This clone was detected once. CDR3 amino acids: CASQRGGQETQYF. The CDR3 coding sequence is TGTGCCAGCCAGAGGGGGGGCCAAGAGACCCAGTACTTC. The chain links TRBV3-1 (or the pseudogene TRBV3-2) to TRBJ2-5, with TRBD2 as a possible D gene (7 bases). With 8 bases removed from V and 1 base from J, the gap between germline ends came to 11 bases. This CDR3 comprises 13 residues. Germline V gene sequence: CDR1 LGHDT, CDR2 YNNKEL (reference sequence).

This clone was detected once. The chain couples TRBV7-9 to TRBJ1-2; D is perhaps TRBD1 (6 bases). Germline CDR1 and CDR2: SEHNR and FQNEAQ (reference sequence). The CDR3 is 13 residues long. Trimming shortened V by 2 bases and J by 7 bases, and 11 bases separated the two germline ends. The CDR3 reads CASSLSGESGYTF. The CDR3, as DNA: TGTGCCAGCAGCTTATCAGGGGAGAGTGGCTACACCTTC.

The chain is built from TRBV7-9 and TRBJ1-2; D remains ambiguous. Trimming stripped 3 bases from V and 5 bases from J, with 7 bases between. Per germline, CDR1 SEHNR and CDR2 FQNEAQ (reference sequence). The CDR3 contains 12 residues. The chain's CDR3 is CASSFGEYGYTF. The CDR3 DNA is TGTGCCAGCAGCTTCGGGGAGTATGGCTACACCTTC. The full variable domain, rest sourced from reference TRBV7-9 and TRBJ1-2, is DTGVSQNPRHKITKRGQNVTFRCDPISEHNRLYWYRQTLGQGPEFLTYFQNEAQLEKSRLLSDRFSAERPKGSFSTLEIQRTEQGDSAMYLCASSFGEYGYTFGSGTRLTVV.

The V call is TRBV19, the J call TRBJ2-4, with D perhaps matching TRBD1 (5 bases). The CDR3 has 17 amino acids. V was pared by 0 bases and J by 0 bases, with 12 bases between. Germline CDR1 LNHDA, CDR2 SQIVND (reference sequence). The CDR3: CASSIDLPQVAKNIQYF. The DNA for the CDR3 is TGTGCCAGTAGTATAGATCTTCCACAGGTAGCCAAAAACATTCAGTACTTC.

This chain connects TRBV5-1 to TRBJ2-5; 7 nucleotides line up with TRBD1. Germline V lookup: CDR1 SGHRS, CDR2 YFSETQ. V gave up 4 bases and J gave up 4 bases; unmatched junction bases: 10. The CDR3 is made up of 15 amino acids. The CDR3 protein is CASSASGQSRETQYF. DNA for the CDR3: TGCGCCAGCAGCGCCTCGGGACAGAGTCGAGAGACCCAGTACTTC.

V is TRBV5-6 and J is TRBJ2-7; 8 bases match TRBD1. Germline loops: CDR1 SGHDT, CDR2 YYEEEE. The CDR3 consists of 14 residues. J was trimmed by 6 bases and V by 2 bases; bases with no gene match: 7. The CDR3 coding sequence is TGTGCCAGCAGCTTTTTAGACAGGGGTGGCGAGCAGTACGTC. As protein: CASSFLDRGGEQYV.

This chain uses TRBV29-1 with TRBJ2-7, with D unclear. V dropped 3 bases and J dropped 3 bases, with 6 bases sitting between them. The CDR3 sequence is 11 residues long. Germline values: CDR1 SQVTM, CDR2 ANQGSEA. CDR3 amino acids: CSVDTGYEQYV. The CDR3 nucleotides read TGCAGCGTTGATACCGGCTACGAGCAGTACGTC.

The V and J genes are TRBV5-1 and TRBJ1-3; 10 bases map to TRBD1. Germline CDR1 and CDR2: SGHRS and YFSETQ. This CDR3 has 16 residues. The J segment lost 2 bases and the V segment lost 4 bases, leaving 6 bases of the junction unmatched. CDR3 coding DNA: TGCGCCAGCAGCGCCCAGACAGGGGGCACTGGAAACACCATATATTTT. Translating it yields CASSAQTGGTGNTIYF.

CDR3 loop: CASSSGQGANGYTF. The CDR3 nucleotides read TGCGCCAGCAGCTCTGGACAGGGGGCTAATGGCTACACCTTC. V gene TRBV5-1 combines with J gene TRBJ1-2; 11 bases agree with TRBD1. This CDR3 is built from 14 residues. V lost 3 bases and J lost 6; bases outside the gene matches: 4. The germline gives CDR1 SGHRS, CDR2 YFSETQ.

J is TRBJ2-5 and V is TRBV5-1; a possible D gene is TRBD1 (6 bases). The V end lost 5 bases, the J end lost 1 base, and 12 bases lay between the germline ends. Germline CDR1 reads SGHRS; CDR2 reads YFSETQ. The CDR3 runs to 14 residues. For the CDR3, the DNA is TGCGCCAGCAGGTTAGGACAGTTCCAAGAGACCCAGTACTTC. Amino acids: CASRLGQFQETQYF.

The chain is built from TRBV10-3 and TRBJ1-2; weak D call: TRBD1 (5 bases). The CDR3 is made up of 14 amino acids. CDR1 and CDR2 from the germline V gene are ENHRY and SYGVKD. V was shortened by 4 bases and J by 3 bases, with 12 bases between the two germline ends. The CDR3 sequence: CAISGIRVDYGYTF. The CDR3 DNA follows: TGTGCCATCAGTGGGATCAGGGTAGACTATGGCTACACCTTC.

The chain recombines TRBV19 with TRBJ1-2; a weak D match, TRBD1 (6 bases). Trimming stripped 10 bases from V and 2 bases from J, with 11 bases between. Germline CDR1 reads LNHDA; CDR2 reads SQIVND (reference sequence). The length of the CDR3 is 12 residues. Written as DNA, the CDR3 is TGTGCCATCGCACAGGGCAACTATGGCTACACCTTC. This codes for CAIAQGNYGYTF.

For the CDR3, the DNA is TGTGCCAGCAGCTTCCTGACAGGTGAAGCTTTCTTT. Its protein is CASSFLTGEAFF. The chain couples TRBV7-2 to TRBJ1-1; the D gene is possibly TRBD1 (6 bases). The CDR3 loop spans 12 amino acids. V shed 3 bases and J shed 7 bases, with 9 bases lying between them. Germline V lookup: CDR1 SGHTA, CDR2 FQGNSA.

The chain uses TRBV6-5 and TRBJ1-6; 8 nucleotides line up with TRBD1. Trimming cost V 6 bases and J 4 bases; bases outside gene matches: 5. The CDR3 totals 15 residues. The V gene's germline CDR1 is MNHEY and CDR2 SVGAGI. CDR3 region: CASRTGAYYNSPLHF. The CDR3 DNA is TGTGCCAGCAGGACAGGGGCCTATTATAATTCACCCCTCCACTTT.

The rearrangement uses TRBV11-2 and TRBJ1-1; D gene uncertain. Germline V gene lookup returns CDR1 SGHAT and CDR2 FQNNGV. The CDR3 extends over 16 amino acids. V lost 7 bases and J 0 bases, leaving 18 bases between the germline ends. The DNA for the CDR3 is TGTGCCAGCACCTTCTTTCGAGGCACCATGAACACTGAAGCTTTCTTT. Translation: CASTFFRGTMNTEAFF.